The rows below give T cell receptor beta chains drawn from one sample of a study of immune evolution from preneoplasia to lung adenocarcinoma. Assay used: immunoSEQ multiplex PCR; TCRdb lists only in-frame clones, some missing. The sample holds 8,000 to 9,500 clones, over 80% seen once. The sequencing input was FFPE minimally invasive lung adenocarcinoma tissue. Every receptor here comes from a person aged 70 to 85 with lung adenocarcinoma. CDR3s include the opening cysteine and the closing phenylalanine or tryptophan. The D gene is left open where the match is weak. Clone sizes are given selectively: once, few, many, or a class where the clone is expanded.

clone_size: NA; d_call: TRBD1; j_call: TRBJ2-2; v_call: TRBV2; cdr3_length: 13; cdr3_nt: TGTGCCAGCAGTGGACAGGGGACCGGGGAGCTGTTTTTT; cdr3_aa: CASSGQGTGELFF
clone_size: NA; d_call: TRBD1; j_call: TRBJ2-1; v_call: TRBV29-1; cdr3_length: 15; cdr3_nt: TGCAGCGTTGGGGGGGACAGGAACTCCTACAATGAGCAGTTCTTC; cdr3_aa: CSVGGDRNSYNEQFF
clone_size: NA; d_call: TRBD1; j_call: TRBJ1-1; v_call: TRBV29-1; cdr3_length: 14; cdr3_nt: TGCAGCGTTAGAGGTACAGGGGGCTATACTGAAGCTTTCTTT; cdr3_aa: CSVRGTGGYTEAFF
clone_size: NA; d_call: NA; j_call: TRBJ2-2; v_call: TRBV6-5; cdr3_length: 13; cdr3_nt: TGTGCCAGTCGGCCGCTTAACACCGGGGAGCTGCTTTTT; cdr3_aa: CASRPLNTGELLF
clone_size: NA; d_call: NA; j_call: TRBJ2-7; v_call: TRBV11-2; cdr3_length: 15; cdr3_nt: TGTGCCAGCAACTCCCTGATAGCGGTAACCTACGAGCAGTACTTC; cdr3_aa: CASNSLIAVTYEQYF
clone_size: few; d_call: NA; j_call: TRBJ1-1; v_call: TRBV9; cdr3_length: 12; cdr3_nt: TGTGCCAGCAGCGTAGATGAGGGTGAAGCTTTCTTT; cdr3_aa: CASSVDEGEAFF
clone_size: NA; d_call: TRBD1; j_call: TRBJ2-2; v_call: TRBV9; cdr3_length: 14; cdr3_nt: TGTGCCAGCAGCGTAGGACAGGGCGCCGGGGAGCTGTTTTTT; cdr3_aa: CASSVGQGAGELFF
clone_size: NA; d_call: TRBD1; j_call: TRBJ2-5; v_call: TRBV15; cdr3_length: 15; cdr3_nt: TGTGCCACCAGCATGTCAATAGGGACAGGGAGGACCCAGTACTTC; cdr3_aa: CATSMSIGTGRTQYF
clone_size: few; d_call: NA; j_call: TRBJ1-1; v_call: TRBV5-6; cdr3_length: 15; cdr3_nt: TGTGCCAGCAGCCCGGGACCTCGAGGGAACACTGAAGCTTTCTTT; cdr3_aa: CASSPGPRGNTEAFF
clone_size: NA; d_call: NA; j_call: TRBJ2-1; v_call: TRBV10-3; cdr3_length: 11; cdr3_nt: TGTGCCATCACCGACTACAATGAGCAGTTCTTC; cdr3_aa: CAITDYNEQFF
clone_size: NA; d_call: NA; j_call: TRBJ2-6; v_call: TRBV30; cdr3_length: 15; cdr3_nt: TGTGCCTGGGGACTGGTCCTATCTGGGGCCAACGTCCTGACTTTC; cdr3_aa: CAWGLVLSGANVLTF
clone_size: NA; d_call: NA; j_call: TRBJ2-2; v_call: TRBV19; cdr3_length: 12; cdr3_nt: TGTGCCACCGACGGTTACACCGGGGAGCTGTTTTTT; cdr3_aa: CATDGYTGELFF
clone_size: few; d_call: NA; j_call: TRBJ1-1; v_call: TRBV4-1; cdr3_length: 12; cdr3_nt: TGCGCCAGCAGCCAATCGGACACTGAAGCTTTCTTT; cdr3_aa: CASSQSDTEAFF
clone_size: NA; d_call: TRBD2; j_call: TRBJ2-2; v_call: TRBV5-1; cdr3_length: 18; cdr3_nt: TGCGCCAGCAGCTTAACCCCCGCGGGGGGGCTCAACACCGGGGAGCTGTTTTTT; cdr3_aa: CASSLTPAGGLNTGELFF
clone_size: NA; d_call: TRBD2; j_call: TRBJ2-1; v_call: TRBV6-5; cdr3_length: 15; cdr3_nt: TGTGCCAGCAGTTACGATACTAGCGGGAGGAACGAGCAGTTCTTC; cdr3_aa: CASSYDTSGRNEQFF
clone_size: once; d_call: TRBD1; j_call: TRBJ1-1; v_call: TRBV27; cdr3_length: 17; cdr3_nt: TGTGCCAGCAGTTTATGGTTCTCCGGGACAGGGGCAACTGAAGCTTTCTTT; cdr3_aa: CASSLWFSGTGATEAFF
clone_size: NA; d_call: TRBD2; j_call: TRBJ2-1; v_call: TRBV5-1; cdr3_length: 15; cdr3_nt: TGCGCCAGCAGCTTAAGCGGGGGGGCCAATTATGAGCAGTTCTTC; cdr3_aa: CASSLSGGANYEQFF
clone_size: NA; d_call: TRBD1; j_call: TRBJ1-6; v_call: TRBV27; cdr3_length: 15; cdr3_nt: TGTGCCAGCACTCAGTCGGGACAGGGGAATTCACCCCTCCACTTT; cdr3_aa: CASTQSGQGNSPLHF
clone_size: NA; d_call: NA; j_call: TRBJ1-6; v_call: TRBV25-1; cdr3_length: 13; cdr3_nt: TGTGCCAGCAGTGACAGGAATAATTCACCCCTCCACTTT; cdr3_aa: CASSDRNNSPLHF
clone_size: NA; d_call: NA; j_call: TRBJ2-1; v_call: TRBV7-7; cdr3_length: 13; cdr3_nt: TGTGCTAGCAGCTTAGCGTGGGGTAATGAGCAGTTCTTC; cdr3_aa: CASSLAWGNEQFF
clone_size: NA; d_call: NA; j_call: TRBJ2-6; v_call: TRBV4-2; cdr3_length: 15; cdr3_nt: TGTGCCAGCAGCCCGAGGGGCTCTGGGGCCAACGTCCTGACTTTC; cdr3_aa: CASSPRGSGANVLTF
clone_size: NA; d_call: NA; j_call: TRBJ2-7; v_call: TRBV20-1; cdr3_length: 11; cdr3_nt: TGCAGTGGTCCAGCAGACTACGAGCAGTACTTC; cdr3_aa: CSGPADYEQYF
clone_size: NA; d_call: TRBD2; j_call: TRBJ2-1; v_call: TRBV29-1; cdr3_length: 13; cdr3_nt: TGCAGCGTTGAACTAGCGGAATACAATGAGCAGTTCTTC; cdr3_aa: CSVELAEYNEQFF
clone_size: NA; d_call: TRBD2; j_call: TRBJ2-7; v_call: TRBV7-3; cdr3_length: 15; cdr3_nt: TGTGCCAGCAGCTTACACGGGGGGGGCCAATACGAGCAGTACTTC; cdr3_aa: CASSLHGGGQYEQYF
clone_size: NA; d_call: TRBD2; j_call: TRBJ2-1; v_call: TRBV10-2; cdr3_length: 17; cdr3_nt: TGCGCCAGCAGTGAGTACGGACTAGCGGGAGCATCCGGGGGGCAGTTCTTC; cdr3_aa: CASSEYGLAGASGGQFF
clone_size: NA; d_call: NA; j_call: TRBJ2-5; v_call: TRBV7-8; cdr3_length: 16; cdr3_nt: TGTGCCAGCAGCTTAACCATTATGGCGATCCAAGAGACCCAGTACTTC; cdr3_aa: CASSLTIMAIQETQYF
clone_size: NA; d_call: NA; j_call: TRBJ2-7; v_call: TRBV28; cdr3_length: 12; cdr3_nt: TGTGCCAGCAGTTTAGGTCGCTTGCAGCAGTACTTC; cdr3_aa: CASSLGRLQQYF
clone_size: NA; d_call: NA; j_call: TRBJ2-5; v_call: TRBV19; cdr3_length: 11; cdr3_nt: TGTGCCAGTATGGGGTTGGAGACCCAGTACTTC; cdr3_aa: CASMGLETQYF
clone_size: NA; d_call: NA; j_call: TRBJ1-5; v_call: TRBV14; cdr3_length: 12; cdr3_nt: TGTGCCAGCAGCCAAGGCGGGGCGCCCCAGCATTTT; cdr3_aa: CASSQGGAPQHF
clone_size: NA; d_call: TRBD2; j_call: TRBJ2-2; v_call: TRBV11-3; cdr3_length: 17; cdr3_nt: TGTGCCAGCAGCTGGACCGGGACTAGCGGGGGCACCGGGGAGCTGTTTTTT; cdr3_aa: CASSWTGTSGGTGELFF
clone_size: NA; d_call: NA; j_call: TRBJ2-7; v_call: TRBV6-5; cdr3_length: 12; cdr3_nt: TGTGCCAGTTATCAGGGCAGCGGCGAGCAGTACTTC; cdr3_aa: CASYQGSGEQYF
clone_size: NA; d_call: NA; j_call: TRBJ2-7; v_call: TRBV6-6; cdr3_length: 16; cdr3_nt: TGTGCCACCAATTCCCCGGAGGGGGCCCTTGTCTACGAGCAGTACTTC; cdr3_aa: CATNSPEGALVYEQYF
clone_size: NA; d_call: NA; j_call: TRBJ1-6; v_call: TRBV11-3; cdr3_length: 14; cdr3_nt: TGTGCCAGCAGCTTAGGGGGGGATGCTTCACCCCTCCACTTT; cdr3_aa: CASSLGGDASPLHF
clone_size: NA; d_call: NA; j_call: TRBJ2-7; v_call: TRBV11-2; cdr3_length: 14; cdr3_nt: TGTGCCAGCAGCTTAGGGGTAGATCTCTACGAGCAGTACTTC; cdr3_aa: CASSLGVDLYEQYF
clone_size: NA; d_call: TRBD1; j_call: TRBJ1-4; v_call: TRBV5-1; cdr3_length: 17; cdr3_nt: TGCGCCAGCAGCTTGGACTATATGGGACAGGTGAATGAAAAACTGTTTTTT; cdr3_aa: CASSLDYMGQVNEKLFF
clone_size: once; d_call: NA; j_call: TRBJ2-2; v_call: TRBV10-3; cdr3_length: 15; cdr3_nt: TGTGCCATCAGGAAAGTTGACAGGAACACCGGGGAGCTGTTTTTT; cdr3_aa: CAIRKVDRNTGELFF
clone_size: once; d_call: NA; j_call: TRBJ2-3; v_call: TRBV20-1; cdr3_length: 11; cdr3_nt: TGCAGTGCTTTAGCTGCAGATACGCAGTATTTT; cdr3_aa: CSALAADTQYF
clone_size: few; d_call: NA; j_call: TRBJ1-1; v_call: TRBV18; cdr3_length: 12; cdr3_nt: TGTGCCAGCTCACGGGTGAACACTGAAGCTTTCTTT; cdr3_aa: CASSRVNTEAFF
clone_size: NA; d_call: NA; j_call: TRBJ2-5; v_call: TRBV5-1; cdr3_length: 16; cdr3_nt: TGCGCCAGCAGCTTGAACGGGCTAGCGCTAGGGCAGACCCAGTACTTC; cdr3_aa: CASSLNGLALGQTQYF
clone_size: NA; d_call: NA; j_call: TRBJ2-7; v_call: TRBV4-1; cdr3_length: 12; cdr3_nt: TGCGCCAGCAGCCGGAATCTGGCGGGGCAGTACTTC; cdr3_aa: CASSRNLAGQYF
clone_size: NA; d_call: NA; j_call: TRBJ2-6; v_call: TRBV19; cdr3_length: 16; cdr3_nt: TGTGCCAGTAGTATAGAGGACAGTTCTGGGGCCAACGTCCTGACTTTC; cdr3_aa: CASSIEDSSGANVLTF
clone_size: NA; d_call: TRBD1; j_call: TRBJ1-2; v_call: TRBV9; cdr3_length: 16; cdr3_nt: TGTGCCAGCAGCGTAGAGAGGGCAGGGGGCAACTATGGCTACACCTTC; cdr3_aa: CASSVERAGGNYGYTF
clone_size: once; d_call: NA; j_call: TRBJ1-5; v_call: TRBV15; cdr3_length: 13; cdr3_nt: TGTGCCACTCGGGAGAGTGGGAATCGGCCCCAGCATTTT; cdr3_aa: CATRESGNRPQHF
clone_size: NA; d_call: TRBD1; j_call: TRBJ2-6; v_call: TRBV2; cdr3_length: 19; cdr3_nt: TGTGCCAGCAGTGAATTCGGGACAGGGAAAAGTTCTGGGGCCAACGTCCTGACTTTC; cdr3_aa: CASSEFGTGKSSGANVLTF